The 9 T cell receptor beta chains listed next were all sequenced from one sample in a study of T cell repertoires in cytomegalovirus infection. No antigen has been assigned to these receptors. TCRdb reanalysed the reads using MiXCR and keeps one entry per CDR3 protein. The data hold roughly 350,000 distinct CDR3 sequences, with roughly 34% observed a single time. Here the sequenced sample was cultured PBMCs, taken from culture after CMV antigen stimulation. These receptors were collected from a human donor in good health (CMV status not recorded). Some clones in this sample may be carry-over from other donors' samples.

This clonotype was recorded at least ten times. The V gene is TRBV7-2, the J gene TRBJ1-2, with TRBD1 as a possible D gene (6 bases). The ends were cut back, 4 bases at V and 10 bases at J, with 25 bases in the middle. Germline CDR1 is SGHTA and CDR2 is FQGNSA. The CDR3 consists of 16 residues. The CDR3 nucleotides are TGTGCCAGCAGCTCCCTCGTCGGCGGGACAACAGCCCACTACACCTTC. This encodes CASSSLVGGTTAHYTF.

A few counts support this clonotype. The germline gene is not matched at one end of the junction; a read error may be the cause. V gene TRBV5-1 combines with J gene TRBJ1-4; 7 bases align to TRBD1. The CDR3 covers 14 residues. Per germline, CDR1 SGHRS and CDR2 YFSETQ. The CDR3 protein is CATSFGTANEKLFF. The CDR3 coding sequence is TGCGCCACCAGCTTTGGGACAGCTAATGAAAAACTGTTTTTT.

The V and J genes are TRBV30 and TRBJ2-1; D may be TRBD2 (5 bases). This CDR3 is built from 12 residues. The germline gives CDR1 GTSNPN, CDR2 SVGIG (reference sequence). V was pared by 0 bases and J by 10 bases, with 10 bases between. CDR3 sequence reads: CAWSVLGREQFF. CDR3 DNA sequence: TGTGCCTGGAGTGTACTAGGTCGCGAGCAGTTCTTC.

This sequence joins TRBV4-1 and TRBJ1-1; 7 bases agree with TRBD1. CDR3 size: 14 residues. V was pared by 3 bases and J by 4 bases, with 5 bases of the junction left unmatched. Looked up from germline, CDR1 is MGHRA and CDR2 is YSYEKL. The CDR3 here is CASSHYEGATEAFF. In DNA, the CDR3 is TGCGCCAGCAGCCATTACGAGGGGGCCACTGAAGCTTTCTTT.

The rearrangement links TRBV29-1 to TRBJ1-2; a weak D match, TRBD1 (6 bases). The V gene's germline CDR1 is SQVTM and CDR2 ANQGSEA. The V and J ends lost 8 bases and 4 bases respectively, with 20 bases between them. The CDR3 runs 14 residues. This chain's CDR3 is CSHSSGAPLYGYTF. The CDR3 DNA sequence: TGCAGCCATTCCTCAGGGGCGCCGCTCTATGGCTACACCTTC.

This clonotype showed up just a few times. The V call is TRBV19, the J call TRBJ2-1, with D perhaps being TRBD1 or TRBD2 (5 bases each). V was cut by 1 base and J by 12 bases, with 10 bases left in between. CDR3 size: 12 residues. Germline V gene lookup returns CDR1 LNHDA and CDR2 SQIVND (reference sequence). The DNA of the CDR3 is TGTGCCAGTAGTATAGGTTTTGGGGGGCAGTTCTTC. This translates into CASSIGFGGQFF.

The chain uses TRBV9 and TRBJ1-3, with 9 nucleotides matching TRBD1. The CDR3 totals 14 residues. Germline lookup yields CDR1 SGDLS and CDR2 YYNGEE. Trimming removed 0 bases from V and 7 bases from J; junction bases left unmatched: 2. CDR3 sequence reads: CASSVAGTGNTIYF. CDR3 nucleotide sequence: TGTGCCAGCAGCGTAGCTGGGACAGGGAACACCATATATTTT.

The CDR3 protein is CSVGGTDTQYF. The DNA of the CDR3 is TGCAGCGTTGGGGGGACGGATACGCAGTATTTT. V is TRBV29-1 and J is TRBJ2-3, with D perhaps TRBD1 or TRBD2 (5 bases each). The CDR3 totals 11 residues. Deletions cut 4 bases from V and 6 bases from J, with 8 bases between. Germline V gene data show CDR1 as SQVTM and CDR2 as ANQGSEA.

The table lists this clonotype with a few counts. J is TRBJ2-6 and V is TRBV6-6; D unresolved. CDR1 MNHNY and CDR2 SVGAGI come from the germline V gene (reference sequence). Trimming cost V 5 bases and J 1 base, with 12 bases left between them. This CDR3 is 16 amino acids long. The CDR3 loop is CASSALHDSGANVLTF. Written as DNA, the CDR3 is TGTGCCAGCAGTGCCCTCCACGATTCTGGGGCCAACGTCCTGACTTTC.